This TCR beta chain was observed in a study of response to subunit inactivated influenza vaccine. The study's findings and limits: That few new T cells are recruited by each seasonal influenza vaccination was the authors' suggestion.

TCRdb itself ran the RT-PCR reads through MiXCR, one entry per CDR3 protein. In the table there are 860,000 or so distinct CDR3 sequences, around 20% of which are singletons. With respect to this clonotype: Its specificity is not known.

Germline-derived CDR1 and CDR2 are GTSNPN and SVGIG (reference sequence). V was pared by 0 bases and J by 2 bases, with 6 bases between. The CDR3 extends over 13 amino acids. The specimen comprised PBMCs from blood, sampled roughly 5 days after vaccination. The V and J genes are TRBV30 and TRBJ2-3; no definite D call. The origin of this receptor is a man between 50 and 59 years old who received an inactivated influenza vaccine. In DNA, the CDR3 is TGTGCCTGGAGTGTACGAACCACAGATACGCAGTATTTT. Translation: CAWSVRTTDTQYF.